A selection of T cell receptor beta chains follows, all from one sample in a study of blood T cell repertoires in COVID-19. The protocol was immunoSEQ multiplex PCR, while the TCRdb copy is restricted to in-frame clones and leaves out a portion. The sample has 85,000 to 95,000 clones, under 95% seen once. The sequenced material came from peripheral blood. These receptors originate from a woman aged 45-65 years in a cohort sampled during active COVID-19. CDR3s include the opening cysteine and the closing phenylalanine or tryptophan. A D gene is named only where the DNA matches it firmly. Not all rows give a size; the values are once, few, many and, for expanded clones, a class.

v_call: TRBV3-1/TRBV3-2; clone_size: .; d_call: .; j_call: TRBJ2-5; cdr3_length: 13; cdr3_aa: CASSQAGVETQYF; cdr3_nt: TGTGCCAGCAGCCAAGCGGGGGTAGAGACCCAGTACTTC
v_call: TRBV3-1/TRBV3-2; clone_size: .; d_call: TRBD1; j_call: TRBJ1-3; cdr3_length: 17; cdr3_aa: CASSQGWSGTAGNTIYF; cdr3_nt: TGTGCCAGCAGCCAAGGTTGGTCCGGGACAGCAGGAAACACCATATATTTT
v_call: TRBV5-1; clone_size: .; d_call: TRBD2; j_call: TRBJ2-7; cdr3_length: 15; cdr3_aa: CASSLASSGRYEQYF; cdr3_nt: TGCGCCAGCAGCTTGGCTTCTAGCGGGCGCTACGAGCAGTACTTC
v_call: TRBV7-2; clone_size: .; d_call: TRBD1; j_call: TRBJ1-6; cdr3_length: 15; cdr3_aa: CASSLTGGWASPLHF; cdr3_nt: TGTGCCAGCAGCTTGACAGGGGGCTGGGCTTCACCCCTCCACTTT
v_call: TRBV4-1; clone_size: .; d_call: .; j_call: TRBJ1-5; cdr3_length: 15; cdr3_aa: CASSQATSPDQPQHF; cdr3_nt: TGCGCCAGCAGCCAAGCGACAAGCCCAGATCAGCCCCAGCATTTT
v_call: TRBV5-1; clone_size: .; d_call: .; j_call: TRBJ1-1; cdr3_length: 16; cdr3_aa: CASSWGPTWENTEAFF; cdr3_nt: TGCGCCAGCAGCTGGGGGCCGACATGGGAGAACACTGAAGCTTTCTTT
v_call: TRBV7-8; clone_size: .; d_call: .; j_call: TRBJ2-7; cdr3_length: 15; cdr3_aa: CASNLLPRGSYEQYF; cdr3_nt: TGTGCCAGCAACCTGCTGCCTCGGGGCTCCTACGAGCAGTACTTC
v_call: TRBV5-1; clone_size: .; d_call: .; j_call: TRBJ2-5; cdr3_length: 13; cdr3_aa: CASREGRLETQYF; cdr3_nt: TGCGCCAGCAGGGAGGGGCGCCTGGAGACCCAGTACTTC
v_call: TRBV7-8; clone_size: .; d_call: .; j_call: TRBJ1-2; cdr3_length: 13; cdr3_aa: CASGQPANYGYTF; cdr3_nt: TGTGCCAGCGGACAGCCAGCTAACTATGGCTACACCTTC
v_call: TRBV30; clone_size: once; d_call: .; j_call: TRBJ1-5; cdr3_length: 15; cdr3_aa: CAWSVRQGRGQPQHF; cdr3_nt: TGTGCCTGGAGTGTGCGGCAGGGAAGGGGTCAGCCCCAGCATTTT
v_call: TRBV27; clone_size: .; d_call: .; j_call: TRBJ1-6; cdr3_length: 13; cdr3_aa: CASSFRQAETLHF; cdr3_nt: TGTGCCAGCAGTTTCCGACAGGCTGAAACCCTCCACTTT
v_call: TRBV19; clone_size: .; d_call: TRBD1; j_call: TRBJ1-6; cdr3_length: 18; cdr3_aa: CASSLLSGTGFYNSPLHF; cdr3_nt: TGTGCCAGTAGCCTATTATCCGGGACAGGGTTCTATAATTCACCCCTCCACTTT
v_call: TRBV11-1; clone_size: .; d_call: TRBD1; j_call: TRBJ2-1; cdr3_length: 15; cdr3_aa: CASSFGQGEYNEQFF; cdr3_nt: TGTGCCAGCAGCTTCGGGCAGGGGGAATACAATGAGCAGTTCTTC
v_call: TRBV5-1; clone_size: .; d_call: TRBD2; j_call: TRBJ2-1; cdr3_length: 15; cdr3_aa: CASSLGGLDSNEQFF; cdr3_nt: TGCGCCAGCAGCTTGGGTGGACTAGATAGCAATGAGCAGTTCTTC
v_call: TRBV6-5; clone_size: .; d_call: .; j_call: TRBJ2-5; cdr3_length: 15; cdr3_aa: CASSSRGAAEETQYF; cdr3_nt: TGTGCCAGCAGTTCCCGCGGAGCAGCGGAAGAGACCCAGTACTTC
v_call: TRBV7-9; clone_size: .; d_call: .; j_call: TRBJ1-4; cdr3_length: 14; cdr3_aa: CASSLEGRNEKLFF; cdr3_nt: TGTGCCAGCAGCTTAGAAGGGAGGAACGAAAAACTGTTTTTT
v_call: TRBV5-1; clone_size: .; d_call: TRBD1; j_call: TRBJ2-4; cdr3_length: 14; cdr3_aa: CASSLGQGANIQYF; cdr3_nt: TGCGCCAGCAGCTTGGGACAGGGGGCAAACATTCAGTACTTC
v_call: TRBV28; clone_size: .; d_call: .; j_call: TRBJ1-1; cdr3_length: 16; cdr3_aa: CASSPPAPGVNTEAFF; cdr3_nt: TGTGCCAGCAGTCCCCCCGCACCAGGCGTAAACACTGAAGCTTTCTTT
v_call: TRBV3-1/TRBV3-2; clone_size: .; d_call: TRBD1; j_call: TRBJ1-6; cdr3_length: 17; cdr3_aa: CASSQGTGAGYNSPLHF; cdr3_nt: TGTGCCAGCAGCCAAGGGACAGGGGCCGGGTATAATTCACCCCTCCACTTT
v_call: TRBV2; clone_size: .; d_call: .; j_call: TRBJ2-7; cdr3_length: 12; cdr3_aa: CASSEAGYEQYF; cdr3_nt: TGTGCCAGCAGTGAGGCGGGGTACGAGCAGTACTTC
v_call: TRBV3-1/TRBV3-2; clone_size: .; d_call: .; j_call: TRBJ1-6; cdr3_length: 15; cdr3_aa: CASSRRDTSHSPLHF; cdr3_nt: TGTGCCAGCAGCCGAAGGGACACCTCTCATTCACCCCTCCACTTT
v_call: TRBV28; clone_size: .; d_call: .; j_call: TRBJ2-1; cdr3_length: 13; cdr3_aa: CASQQGSYNEQFF; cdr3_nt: TGTGCCTCCCAGCAGGGCTCCTACAATGAGCAGTTCTTC
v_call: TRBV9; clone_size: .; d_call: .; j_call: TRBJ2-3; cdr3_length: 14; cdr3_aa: CASSSHGGTDTQYF; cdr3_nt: TGTGCCAGCTCGTCCCACGGGGGCACAGATACGCAGTATTTT